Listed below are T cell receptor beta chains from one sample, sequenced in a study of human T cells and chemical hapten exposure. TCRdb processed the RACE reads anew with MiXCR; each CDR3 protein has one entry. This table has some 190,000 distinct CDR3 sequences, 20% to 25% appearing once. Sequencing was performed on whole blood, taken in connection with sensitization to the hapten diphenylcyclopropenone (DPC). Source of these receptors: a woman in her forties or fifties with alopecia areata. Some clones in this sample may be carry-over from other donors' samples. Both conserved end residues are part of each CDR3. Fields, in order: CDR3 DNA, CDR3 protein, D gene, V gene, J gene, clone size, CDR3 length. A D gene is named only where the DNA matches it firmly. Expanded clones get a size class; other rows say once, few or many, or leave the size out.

TGCGCCAGCAGCTTGGGAGCCCCCCCGGTGTCCTACGAGCAGTACTTC,CASSLGAPPVSYEQYF,NA,TRBV5-1,TRBJ2-7,NA,16
TGTGCCAGCAGCTTAGGGACATCCCTGGCAACAGATACGCAGTATTTT,CASSLGTSLATDTQYF,NA,TRBV5-5,TRBJ2-3,few,16
TGTGCCAGTAGTAGGGTGGGAGGCTACAATGAGCAGTTCTTC,CASSRVGGYNEQFF,NA,TRBV19,TRBJ2-1,NA,14
TGTGCCAGCAGCTTAGATCTCGGGGAGCTGTTTTTT,CASSLDLGELFF,NA,TRBV7-6,TRBJ2-2,few,12
TGCAGTGCGGGTCTAGCGGGGAACCACAATGAGCAGTTCTTC,CSAGLAGNHNEQFF,TRBD2,TRBV20-1,TRBJ2-1,NA,14
TGCAGTGCTAGAGCAGGGGCGCAAGCCCAGTCCGGGGAGCTGTTTTTT,CSARAGAQAQSGELFF,NA,TRBV20-1,TRBJ2-2,NA,16
TGCGCCAGCAGGGCCGAGGGAGATACGCAGTATTTT,CASRAEGDTQYF,NA,TRBV5-1,TRBJ2-3,NA,12
TGTGCCACCAGCAGAGATCGTAGCGGGAGGGTCTACGAGCAGTACTTC,CATSRDRSGRVYEQYF,TRBD2,TRBV15,TRBJ2-7,NA,16
TGTGCCAGCAGTTTTTACCCCCGGCTTGAGAACACTGAAGCTTTCTTT,CASSFYPRLENTEAFF,NA,TRBV6-1,TRBJ1-1,few,16
TGTGCCAGCAGTGACCTAGCGGGGGACTCCTACAATGAGCAGTTCTTC,CASSDLAGDSYNEQFF,TRBD2,TRBV2,TRBJ2-1,few,16
TGTGCCAGCAGTGGAGAGGTGAACACTGAAGCTTTCTTT,CASSGEVNTEAFF,NA,TRBV2,TRBJ1-1,NA,13
TGCAGCGTTGCTTCCGGGAGCTATGGCTACACCTTC,CSVASGSYGYTF,NA,TRBV29-1,TRBJ1-2,few,12
TGCGCCAGCCAACAAAGACCCCGCGGGAGTGAAGAGACCCAGTACTTC,CASQQRPRGSEETQYF,TRBD2,TRBV5-1,TRBJ2-5,NA,16
TGTGCCAGCAGTGATCCCCTCCATCTAGCGAAGGGCGGGGAGCTGTTTTTT,CASSDPLHLAKGGELFF,NA,TRBV2,TRBJ2-2,few,17
TGTGCCAGCGAGGGGCCCCGGGAGGGCCAGTTCTTC,CASEGPREGQFF,TRBD2,TRBV12-3/TRBV12-4,TRBJ2-1,few,12
TGTGCCAGCAGCCCCAGGAGAGGGCCAGATACGCAGTATTTT,CASSPRRGPDTQYF,NA,TRBV7-2,TRBJ2-3,NA,14
TGTGCCAGCAATACCCCCAGTGTCTCCTACAATGAGCAGTTCTTC,CASNTPSVSYNEQFF,NA,TRBV3-1,TRBJ2-1,NA,15
TGCGCCAGCAGTGGGGTAGTCGGGGAGCTGTTTTTT,CASSGVVGELFF,NA,TRBV10-2,TRBJ2-2,once,12
TGTGCCAGCAGCCATGTTCGGGAGGGGACCGGGGAGCTGTTTTTT,CASSHVREGTGELFF,TRBD2,TRBV14,TRBJ2-2,NA,15
TGTGCCAGCAGTCCTATCCCGGGACCTTATGGTGAGCAGTTCTTC,CASSPIPGPYGEQFF,NA,TRBV6-2/TRBV6-3,TRBJ2-1,few,15
TGCAGTGCTAGAGATCAGGGTCGAGGGACTGAAGCTTTCTTT,CSARDQGRGTEAFF,NA,TRBV20-1,TRBJ1-1,few,14
TGCGCCAGCAGTTCGGGGGGGGGTCTCTACTACGAGCAGTACTTC,CASSSGGGLYYEQYF,TRBD2,TRBV5-1,TRBJ2-7,NA,15
TGCAGCGTTGAGGCCCAAGGTAGGGTGAACACTGAAGCTTTCTTT,CSVEAQGRVNTEAFF,NA,TRBV29-1,TRBJ1-1,few,15
TGCAGTGCAACAGGGTTTGGTACTGAAGCTTTCTTT,CSATGFGTEAFF,NA,TRBV20-1,TRBJ1-1,NA,12
TGTGCCAGCAGCTTAGGGGTCACTGAAGCTTTCTTT,CASSLGVTEAFF,NA,TRBV7-9,TRBJ1-1,NA,12
TGTGCCAGCAGCTTAGCTGCAGAACTCCGCGCTTTCTTT,CASSLAAELRAFF,NA,TRBV7-2,TRBJ1-1,NA,13
TGTGCCATCAGTGAGACTACTAGCCTTGGCTACGAGCAGTACTTC,CAISETTSLGYEQYF,NA,TRBV10-3,TRBJ2-7,NA,15
TGTGCCAGCAGCCAACAGGCGGGAGTATACGAGCAGTACTTC,CASSQQAGVYEQYF,TRBD2,TRBV14,TRBJ2-7,few,14